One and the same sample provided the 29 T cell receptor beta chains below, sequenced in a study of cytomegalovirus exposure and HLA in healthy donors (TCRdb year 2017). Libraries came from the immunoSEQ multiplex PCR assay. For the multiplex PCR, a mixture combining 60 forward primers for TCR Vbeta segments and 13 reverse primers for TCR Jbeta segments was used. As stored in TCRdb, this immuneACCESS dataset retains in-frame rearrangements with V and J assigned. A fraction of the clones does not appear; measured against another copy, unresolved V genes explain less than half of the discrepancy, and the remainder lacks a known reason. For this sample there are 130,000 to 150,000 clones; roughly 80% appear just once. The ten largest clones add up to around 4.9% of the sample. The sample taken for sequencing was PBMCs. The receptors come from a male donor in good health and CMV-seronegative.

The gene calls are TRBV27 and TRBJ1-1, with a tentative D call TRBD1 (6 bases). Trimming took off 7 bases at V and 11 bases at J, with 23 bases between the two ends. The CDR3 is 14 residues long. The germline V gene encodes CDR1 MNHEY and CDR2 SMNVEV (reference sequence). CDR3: CASNSEPGGRLAFF. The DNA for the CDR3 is TGTGCCAGCAATTCCGAACCGGGGGGCAGGTTGGCTTTCTTT.

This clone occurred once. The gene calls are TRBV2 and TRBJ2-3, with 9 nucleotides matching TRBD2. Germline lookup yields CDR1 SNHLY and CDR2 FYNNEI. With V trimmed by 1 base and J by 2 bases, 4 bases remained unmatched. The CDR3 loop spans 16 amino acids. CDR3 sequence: CASSEGLAGLTDTQYF. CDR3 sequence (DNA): TGTGCCAGCAGTGAAGGGCTAGCGGGGCTCACAGATACGCAGTATTTT.

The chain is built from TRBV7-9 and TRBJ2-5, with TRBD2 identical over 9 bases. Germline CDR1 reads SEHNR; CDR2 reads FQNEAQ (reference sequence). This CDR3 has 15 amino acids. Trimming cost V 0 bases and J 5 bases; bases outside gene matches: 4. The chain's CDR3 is CASSLASGGRETQYF. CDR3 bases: TGTGCCAGCAGCTTAGCAAGCGGGGGGCGTGAGACCCAGTACTTC.

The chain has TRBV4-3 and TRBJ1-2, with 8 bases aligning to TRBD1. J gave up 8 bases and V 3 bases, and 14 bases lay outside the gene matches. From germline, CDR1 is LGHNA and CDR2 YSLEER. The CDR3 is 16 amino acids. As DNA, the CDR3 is TGCGCCAGCAGCCATTTTCCGGACAGGGCGAGCGGCGGCTACACCTTC. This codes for CASSHFPDRASGGYTF.

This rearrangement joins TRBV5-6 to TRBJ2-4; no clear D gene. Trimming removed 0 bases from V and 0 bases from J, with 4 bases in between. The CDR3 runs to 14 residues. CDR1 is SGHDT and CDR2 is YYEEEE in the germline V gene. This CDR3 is CASSLDLAKNIQYF. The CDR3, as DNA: TGTGCCAGCAGCTTGGATCTAGCCAAAAACATTCAGTACTTC.

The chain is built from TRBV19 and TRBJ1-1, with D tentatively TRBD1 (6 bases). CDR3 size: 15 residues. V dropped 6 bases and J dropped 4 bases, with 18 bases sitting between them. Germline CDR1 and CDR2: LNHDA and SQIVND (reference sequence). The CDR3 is CASRHLRGRGTEAFF. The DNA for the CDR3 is TGTGCCAGTAGACACCTCAGGGGCAGGGGCACTGAAGCTTTCTTT.

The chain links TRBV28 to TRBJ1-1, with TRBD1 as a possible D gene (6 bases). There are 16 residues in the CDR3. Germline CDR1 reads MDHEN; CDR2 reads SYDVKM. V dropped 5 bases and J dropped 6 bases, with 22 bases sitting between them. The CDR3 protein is CASSPRRGQGGPEAFF. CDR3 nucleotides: TGTGCCAGCAGTCCCCGTCGGGGCCAAGGGGGACCTGAAGCTTTCTTT.

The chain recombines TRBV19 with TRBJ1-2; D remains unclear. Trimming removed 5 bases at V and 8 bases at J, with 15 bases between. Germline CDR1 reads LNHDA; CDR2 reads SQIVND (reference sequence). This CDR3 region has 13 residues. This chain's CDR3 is CASSFNTSPGYTF. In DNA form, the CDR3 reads TGTGCCAGTAGTTTCAACACCTCACCAGGCTACACCTTC.

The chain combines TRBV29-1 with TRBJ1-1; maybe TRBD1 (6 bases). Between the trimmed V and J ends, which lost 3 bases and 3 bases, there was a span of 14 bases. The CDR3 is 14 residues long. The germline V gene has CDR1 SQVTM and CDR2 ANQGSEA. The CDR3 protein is CSVEGHPEDTEAFF. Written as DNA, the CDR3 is TGCAGCGTTGAGGGACACCCAGAGGACACTGAAGCTTTCTTT.

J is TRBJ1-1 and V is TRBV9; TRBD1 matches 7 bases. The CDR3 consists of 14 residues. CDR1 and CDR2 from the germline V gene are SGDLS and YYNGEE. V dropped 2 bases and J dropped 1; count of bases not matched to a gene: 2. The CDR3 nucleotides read TGTGCCAGCAGCGTGGGGGACAGGAACACTGAAGCTTTCTTT. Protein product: CASSVGDRNTEAFF.

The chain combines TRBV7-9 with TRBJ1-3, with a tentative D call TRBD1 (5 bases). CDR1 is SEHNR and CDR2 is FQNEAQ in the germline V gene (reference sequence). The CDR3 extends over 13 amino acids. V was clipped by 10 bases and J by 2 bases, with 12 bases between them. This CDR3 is CATPREPGNTIYF. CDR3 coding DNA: TGTGCCACCCCCAGGGAACCTGGAAACACCATATATTTT.

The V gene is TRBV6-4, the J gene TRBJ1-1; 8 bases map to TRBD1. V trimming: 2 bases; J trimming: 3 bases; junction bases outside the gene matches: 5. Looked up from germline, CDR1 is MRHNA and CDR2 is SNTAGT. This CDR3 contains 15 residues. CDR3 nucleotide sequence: TGTGCCAGCAGTGACGCGGACAGGGAGCACACTGAAGCTTTCTTT. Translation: CASSDADREHTEAFF.

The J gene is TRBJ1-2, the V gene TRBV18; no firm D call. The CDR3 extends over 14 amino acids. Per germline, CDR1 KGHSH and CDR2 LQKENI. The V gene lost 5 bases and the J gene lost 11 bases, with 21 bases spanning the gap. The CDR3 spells CASSFLPGIQSYTF. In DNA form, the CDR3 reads TGTGCCAGCTCATTTCTACCAGGAATCCAATCGTACACCTTC. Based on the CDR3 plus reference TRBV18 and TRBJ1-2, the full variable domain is NAGVMQNPRHLVRRRGQEARLRCSPMKGHSHVYWYRQLPEEGLKFMVYLQKENIIDESGMPKERFSAEFPKEGPSILRIQQVVRGDSAAYFCASSFLPGIQSYTFGSGTRLTVV.

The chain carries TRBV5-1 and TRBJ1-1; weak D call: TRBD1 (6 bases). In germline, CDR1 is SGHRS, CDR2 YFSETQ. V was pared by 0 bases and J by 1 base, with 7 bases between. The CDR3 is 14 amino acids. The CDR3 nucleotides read TGCGCCAGCAGCTTGGTACAGGGGAACACTGAAGCTTTCTTT. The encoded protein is CASSLVQGNTEAFF.

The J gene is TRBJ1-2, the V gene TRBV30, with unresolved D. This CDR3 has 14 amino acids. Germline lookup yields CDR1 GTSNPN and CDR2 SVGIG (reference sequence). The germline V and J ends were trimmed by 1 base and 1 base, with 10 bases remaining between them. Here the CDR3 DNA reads TGTGCCTGGAGTGGGGCTGCACTTAACTATGGCTACACCTTC. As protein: CAWSGAALNYGYTF. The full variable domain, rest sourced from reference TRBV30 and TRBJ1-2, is SQTIHQWPATLVQPVGSPLSLECTVEGTSNPNLYWYRQAAGRGLQLLFYSVGIGQISSEVPQNLSASRPQDRQFILSSKKLLLSDSGFYLCAWSGAALNYGYTFGSGTRLTVV.

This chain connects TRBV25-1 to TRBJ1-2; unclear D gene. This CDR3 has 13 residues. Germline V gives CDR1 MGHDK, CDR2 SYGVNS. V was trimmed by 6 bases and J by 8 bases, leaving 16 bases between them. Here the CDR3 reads CASSRTEKRGYTF. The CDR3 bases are TGTGCCAGCAGCCGAACGGAGAAAAGAGGCTACACCTTC.

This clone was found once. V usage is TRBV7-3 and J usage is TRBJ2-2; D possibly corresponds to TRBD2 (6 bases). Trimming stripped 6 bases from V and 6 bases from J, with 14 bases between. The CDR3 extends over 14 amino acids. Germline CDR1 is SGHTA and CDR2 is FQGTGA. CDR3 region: CASRTGEAAGELFF. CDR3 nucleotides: TGTGCCAGCAGAACTGGGGAGGCCGCCGGGGAGCTGTTTTTT.

The CDR3: CASSFLSGNTIYF. As DNA, the CDR3 is TGTGCCAGCAGCTTTCTCTCTGGAAACACCATATATTTT. This chain connects TRBV7-2 to TRBJ1-3; D uncertain. The V gene's germline CDR1 is SGHTA and CDR2 FQGNSA. Trimming left V 3 bases short and J 0 bases short, with 3 bases between. This CDR3 spans 13 amino acids. Full variable domain (rest looked up from reference TRBV7-2 and TRBJ1-3): GAGVSQSPSNKVTEKGKDVELRCDPISGHTALYWYRQSLGQGLEFLIYFQGNSAPDKSGLPSDRFSAERTGGSVSTLTIQRTQQEDSAVYLCASSFLSGNTIYFGEGSWLTVV.

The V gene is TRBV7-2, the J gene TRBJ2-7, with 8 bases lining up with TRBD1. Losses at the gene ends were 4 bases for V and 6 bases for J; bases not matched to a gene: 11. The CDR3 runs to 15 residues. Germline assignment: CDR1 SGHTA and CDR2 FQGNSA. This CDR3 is CASSWGGQGLGEQYF. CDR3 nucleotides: TGTGCCAGCAGCTGGGGTGGACAGGGATTGGGCGAGCAGTACTTC.

The CDR3 bases are TGTGCCAGCAGTGAAAGCGGGGGGGCCCGGGAGCAGTTCTTC. Translated, it gives CASSESGGAREQFF. J is TRBJ2-1 and V is TRBV6-1; 10 nucleotides agree with TRBD2. Per the germline V gene, CDR1 is MNHNS and CDR2 is SASEGT. This CDR3 is 14 amino acids long. V was pared by 2 bases and J by 10 bases, with 5 bases of the junction left unmatched.

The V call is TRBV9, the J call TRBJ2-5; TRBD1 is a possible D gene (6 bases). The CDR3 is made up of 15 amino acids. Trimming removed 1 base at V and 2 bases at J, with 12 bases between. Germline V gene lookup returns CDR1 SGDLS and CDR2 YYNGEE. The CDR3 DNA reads TGTGCCAGCAGCGTACAAGGGACATCTCAAGAGACCCAGTACTTC. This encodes CASSVQGTSQETQYF.

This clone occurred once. CDR3 sequence: CASSRTGSGVLDTQYF. CDR3 nucleotides: TGTGCCAGCAGTAGAACGGGTAGCGGGGTATTAGATACGCAGTATTTT. The chain uses TRBV7-2 and TRBJ2-3; 8 bases are a match to TRBD2. J gave up 5 bases and V 6 bases, and 13 bases lay outside the gene matches. CDR3 length equals 16 residues. Germline V gene data show CDR1 as SGHTA and CDR2 as FQGNSA.

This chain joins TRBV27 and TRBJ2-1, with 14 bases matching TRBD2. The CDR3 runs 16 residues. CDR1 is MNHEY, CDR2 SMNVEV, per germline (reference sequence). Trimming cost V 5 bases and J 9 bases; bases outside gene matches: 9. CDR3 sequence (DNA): TGTGCCAGCAGTGCCCGACTAGCGGGGGGGATAGGTGAGCAGTTCTTC. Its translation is CASSARLAGGIGEQFF.

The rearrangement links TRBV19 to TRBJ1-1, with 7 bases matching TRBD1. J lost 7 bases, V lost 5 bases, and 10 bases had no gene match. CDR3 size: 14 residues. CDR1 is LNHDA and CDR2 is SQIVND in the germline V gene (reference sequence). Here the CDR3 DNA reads TGTGCCAGTAGTCCCCGGGACAGACCGATTGAAGCTTTCTTT. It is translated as CASSPRDRPIEAFF.

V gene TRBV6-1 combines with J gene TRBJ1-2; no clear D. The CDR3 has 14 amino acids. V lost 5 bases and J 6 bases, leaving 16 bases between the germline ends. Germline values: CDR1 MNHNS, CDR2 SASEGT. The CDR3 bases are TGTGCCAGCAGTACGCTCCGGGAGCAAAATGGCTACACCTTC. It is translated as CASSTLREQNGYTF.

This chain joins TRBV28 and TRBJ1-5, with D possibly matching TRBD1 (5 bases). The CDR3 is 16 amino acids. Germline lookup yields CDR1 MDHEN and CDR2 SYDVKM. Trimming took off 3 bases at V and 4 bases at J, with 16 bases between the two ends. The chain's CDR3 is CASSLGSSSGNQPQHF. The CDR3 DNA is TGTGCCAGCAGTTTGGGGTCGAGCTCAGGGAATCAGCCCCAGCATTTT. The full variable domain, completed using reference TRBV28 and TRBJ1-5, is DVKVTQSSRYLVKRTGEKVFLECVQDMDHENMFWYRQDPGLGLRLIYFSYDVKMKEKGDIPEGYSVSREKKERFSLILESASTNQTSMYLCASSLGSSSGNQPQHFGDGTRLSIL.

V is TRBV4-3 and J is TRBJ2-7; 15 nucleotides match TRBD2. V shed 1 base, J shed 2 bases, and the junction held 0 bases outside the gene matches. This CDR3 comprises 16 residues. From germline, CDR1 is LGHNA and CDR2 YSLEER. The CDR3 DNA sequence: TGCGCCAGCAGCCAAGGGACTAGCGGGGGGGCCTACGAGCAGTACTTC. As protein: CASSQGTSGGAYEQYF.

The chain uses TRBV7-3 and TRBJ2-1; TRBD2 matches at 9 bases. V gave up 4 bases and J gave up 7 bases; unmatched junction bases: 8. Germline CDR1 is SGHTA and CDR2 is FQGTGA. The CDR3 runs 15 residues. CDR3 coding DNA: TGTGCCAGCAGCTGGGTAGCGGGGGCGATGAATGAGCAGTTCTTC. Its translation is CASSWVAGAMNEQFF.

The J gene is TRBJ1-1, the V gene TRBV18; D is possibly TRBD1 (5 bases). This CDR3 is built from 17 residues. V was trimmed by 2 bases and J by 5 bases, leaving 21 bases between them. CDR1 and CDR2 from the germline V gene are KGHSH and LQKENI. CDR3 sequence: CASSPWFLVGAWTEAFF. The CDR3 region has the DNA TGTGCCAGCTCACCATGGTTCCTGGTAGGGGCATGGACTGAAGCTTTCTTT.